This T cell receptor beta chain was found in a study of shared clonotypes between healthy human individuals. Study-level background: There were three CD4 naive, three CD4 memory, two CD8 naive and one CD8 memory plates per donor.

The naive CD8 population came from CD45RO-negative cells selected for CCR7, without terminally differentiated effector memory CD45RA+ cells. The material for each subset, its genomic DNA, was split evenly across several immunoSEQ plates. Using immunoSEQ multiplex PCR, the repertoire was profiled, and TCRdb retains in-frame clones only, with some absent. The repertoire consists of 2 million or so clones, with around 96% occurring once and the leading ten covering 0.9% to 1.4%. V was trimmed by 1 base and J by 0 bases, leaving 14 bases between them. The CDR3 length is 17 residues. Per the germline V gene, CDR1 is SGDLS and CDR2 is YYNGEE.

The gene calls are TRBV9 and TRBJ2-1, with D possibly TRBD2 on 6 matching bases. The sequenced sample consisted of naive CD8+ T cells sorted from blood. The sequence was collected from a man younger than 30 in good health. The CDR3 DNA is TGTGCCAGCAGCGTACTGGCTAGCGCCCACTCCTACAATGAGCAGTTCTTC. Protein product: CASSVLASAHSYNEQFF. Based on the CDR3 plus reference TRBV9 and TRBJ2-1, the full variable domain is DSGVTQTPKHLITATGQRVTLRCSPRSGDLSVYWYQQSLDQGLQFLIQYYNGEERAKGNILERFSAQQFPDLHSELNLSSLELGDSALYFCASSVLASAHSYNEQFFGPGTRLTVL.